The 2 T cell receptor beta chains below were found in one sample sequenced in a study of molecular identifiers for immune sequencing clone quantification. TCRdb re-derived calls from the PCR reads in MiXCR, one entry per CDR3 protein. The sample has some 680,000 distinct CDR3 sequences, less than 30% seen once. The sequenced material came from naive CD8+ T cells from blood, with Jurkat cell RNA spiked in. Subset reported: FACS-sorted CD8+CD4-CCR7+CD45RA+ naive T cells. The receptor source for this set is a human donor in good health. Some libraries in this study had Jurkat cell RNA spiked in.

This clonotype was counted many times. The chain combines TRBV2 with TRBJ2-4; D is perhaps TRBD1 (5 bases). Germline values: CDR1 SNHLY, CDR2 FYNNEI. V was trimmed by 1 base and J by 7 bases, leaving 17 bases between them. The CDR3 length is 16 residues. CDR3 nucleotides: TGTGCCAGCAGTGAAGACCCAAAGCAGGGTCTCAACATTCAGTACTTC. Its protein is CASSEDPKQGLNIQYF.

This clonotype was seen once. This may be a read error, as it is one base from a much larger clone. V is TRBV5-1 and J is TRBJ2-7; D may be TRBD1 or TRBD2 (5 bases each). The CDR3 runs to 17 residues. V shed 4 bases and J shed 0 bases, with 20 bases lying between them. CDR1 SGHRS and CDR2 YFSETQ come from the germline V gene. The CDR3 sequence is CASSPNPGTAFSYEQYF. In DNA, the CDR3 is TGCGCCAGCAGCCCCAACCCCGGGACCGCCTTCTCCTACGAGCAGTACTTC.